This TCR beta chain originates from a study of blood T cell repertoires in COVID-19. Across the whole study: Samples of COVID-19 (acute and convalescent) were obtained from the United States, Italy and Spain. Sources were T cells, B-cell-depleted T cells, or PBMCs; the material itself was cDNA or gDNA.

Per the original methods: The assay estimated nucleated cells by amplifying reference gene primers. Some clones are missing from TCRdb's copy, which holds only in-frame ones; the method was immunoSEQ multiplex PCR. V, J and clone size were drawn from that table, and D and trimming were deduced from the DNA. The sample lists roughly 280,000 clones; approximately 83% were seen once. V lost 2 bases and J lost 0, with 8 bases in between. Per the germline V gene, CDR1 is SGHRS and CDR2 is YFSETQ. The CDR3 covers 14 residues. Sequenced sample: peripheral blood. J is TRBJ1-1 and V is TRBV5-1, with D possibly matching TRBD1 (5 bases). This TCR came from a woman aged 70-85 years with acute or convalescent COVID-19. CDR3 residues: CASSFSTVNTEAFF. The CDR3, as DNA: TGCGCCAGCAGCTTCTCGACAGTGAACACTGAAGCTTTCTTT. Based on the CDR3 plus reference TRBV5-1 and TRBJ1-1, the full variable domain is KAGVTQTPRYLIKTRGQQVTLSCSPISGHRSVSWYQQTPGQGLQFLFEYFSETQRNKGNFPGRFSGRQFSNSRSEMNVSTLELGDSALYLCASSFSTVNTEAFFGQGTRLTVV.